This TCR beta chain derives from a study of vaccination and CD4 T cells after COVID-19. For the study at large: Six males and four females, two of them Hispanic, were enrolled as convalescents.

Notes on this clonotype: Its antigen remains unidentified.

Sequenced with the Oncomine TCR Beta short-read assay was DNA taken from cultured CD4+ T cells. MiXCR, applied by TCRdb to the PCR reads, yields one record per CDR3 protein. The table shows about 6,900 distinct CDR3 sequences, with approximately 52% occurring only once. This sample's treatment: approximately 9-day PBMC culture with coronavirus spike peptide pools or control peptides (ViraFEST assay). Gathering of the CD4+ T cells, from the unexposed donor, took place before the COVID-19 pandemic (2011-2018). The TCR was taken from a human donor in good health. The source material was CD4+ T cells from blood, cultured in vitro.

The CDR3 nucleotides are TGTGCCAGCGGTTGGACAGTCTCTAATTCACCCCTCCACTTT. Protein product: CASGWTVSNSPLHF. This chain links TRBV27 with TRBJ1-6; TRBD1 is a possible D gene (6 bases). This CDR3 has 14 amino acids. V shed 8 bases and J shed 6 bases, with 14 bases lying between them. Germline V gene lookup returns CDR1 MNHEY and CDR2 SMNVEV (reference sequence).